Below are 31 T cell receptor beta chains sequenced from a single sample in a study of T cells after yellow fever vaccination. TCRdb called the 5' RACE reads again in MiXCR, with one record for every CDR3 protein. The data show about 240,000 distinct CDR3 sequences, roughly 3.7% seen once. The source was PBMCs, collected 15 days after the yellow fever booster vaccination. The receptors stem from a man between 18 and 35 years old who received the YFV17D yellow fever vaccine.

This clonotype was seen many times. The chain uses TRBV5-1 and TRBJ1-1; D is possibly TRBD1 (6 bases). The CDR3 extends over 15 amino acids. Between the trimmed V and J ends, which lost 0 bases and 1 base, there was a span of 10 bases. Germline CDR1 and CDR2: SGHRS and YFSETQ. The CDR3 is CASSLASGANTEAFF. The DNA of the CDR3 is TGCGCCAGCAGCTTGGCTTCGGGGGCGAACACTGAAGCTTTCTTT.

This clonotype was detected ten times or more. This sequence joins TRBV11-2 and TRBJ2-5, with TRBD2 matching over 15 bases. The CDR3 has 17 residues. V gave up 5 bases and J gave up 1 base; unmatched junction bases: 5. Germline CDR1 SGHAT, CDR2 FQNNGV. The CDR3 reads CASSPGTSGGFQETQYF. The DNA for the CDR3 is TGTGCCAGCAGCCCCGGGACTAGCGGGGGGTTCCAAGAGACCCAGTACTTC.

This clonotype was seen many times. The chain carries TRBV10-2 and TRBJ1-5, with D uncertain. The CDR3 length is 12 residues. V dropped 2 bases and J dropped 5 bases, with 4 bases sitting between them. Germline values: CDR1 WSHSY, CDR2 SAAADI. CDR3 amino acids: CASSEDYQPQHF. CDR3 DNA sequence: TGCGCCAGCAGTGAGGACTATCAGCCCCAGCATTTT.

Regarding this clonotype: This may stem from a read error, because a much larger clone lies one nucleotide away. V is TRBV4-3 and J is TRBJ1-2; TRBD1 aligns across 8 bases. This CDR3 has 15 amino acids. Germline V gene data show CDR1 as LGHNA and CDR2 as YSLEER. The CDR3 is CTSSHHGQGGYGYTF. CDR3 in DNA: TGCACCAGCAGCCATCACGGACAGGGAGGCTATGGCTACACCTTC.

This clonotype was observed many times. V and J are TRBV7-9 and TRBJ2-1, with 8 bases lining up with TRBD2. The germline V gene encodes CDR1 SEHNR and CDR2 FQNEAQ (reference sequence). V lost 5 bases, J lost 4 bases, and 4 bases stayed unmatched. The CDR3 covers 14 residues. The CDR3 bases are TGTGCCAGCAGCGCCGGGACTAGTTACAATGAGCAGTTCTTC. Amino acids: CASSAGTSYNEQFF.

This clonotype was seen repeatedly, ten times or more. This chain uses TRBV12-3 or TRBV12-4 with TRBJ2-1; TRBD2 agrees at 8 bases. The CDR3 contains 16 residues. V lost 6 bases to trimming and J lost 4 bases; unmatched junction nucleotides: 11. The chain's CDR3 is CASSLDVAGLYNEQFF. CDR3 DNA: TGTGCCAGCAGCCTAGACGTAGCGGGGCTTTACAATGAGCAGTTCTTC.

In its sample, this clonotype was seen a few times. The rearrangement uses TRBV5-4 and TRBJ1-1; no reliable D call. The CDR3 length is 15 residues. Trimming pared 4 bases from V and 5 bases from J, leaving 18 bases between. In germline, CDR1 is SGHNT, CDR2 YYREEE (reference sequence). CDR3 loop: CASSPQNVMRTEAFF. DNA of the CDR3: TGTGCCAGCAGCCCTCAGAACGTCATGAGGACTGAAGCTTTCTTT.

This rearrangement joins TRBV6-1 to TRBJ1-2, with D possibly matching TRBD1 (6 bases). V gave up 5 bases and J gave up 4 bases, with 11 bases separating them. The germline V gene encodes CDR1 MNHNS and CDR2 SASEGT. The CDR3 is 13 amino acids. CDR3 in amino acids: CASSSGQTYGYTF. The DNA for the CDR3 is TGTGCCAGCAGTAGCGGACAGACCTATGGCTACACCTTC.

V gene TRBV5-8 combines with J gene TRBJ2-2; TRBD1 matches 7 bases. The CDR3 extends over 15 amino acids. In germline, CDR1 is SGHTS, CDR2 YDEGEE. V trimming: 4 bases; J trimming: 3 bases; junction bases outside the gene matches: 6. The CDR3 here is CASSRGGLHTGELFF. In DNA, the CDR3 is TGTGCCAGCAGCCGAGGGGGCCTGCACACCGGGGAGCTGTTTTTT.

This chain uses TRBV20-1 with TRBJ1-6, with 11 nucleotides matching TRBD1. Germline CDR1 DFQATT, CDR2 SNEGSKA (reference sequence). J lost 6 bases, V lost 2 bases, and 6 bases had no gene match. The CDR3 is 16 amino acids. CDR3 DNA sequence: TGCAGTGCTAGAAACCCCGGGACAGGGGGTAATTCACCCCTCCACTTT. Residues: CSARNPGTGGNSPLHF.

This clonotype was observed at least ten times. The chain links TRBV6-5 to TRBJ2-2; no definite D call. The CDR3 runs 14 residues. V was shortened by 6 bases and J by 4 bases, with 12 bases between the two germline ends. CDR1 MNHEY and CDR2 SVGAGI come from the germline V gene. The CDR3 loop is CASRNPLSTGELFF. Written as DNA, the CDR3 is TGTGCCAGCAGGAACCCCTTATCCACCGGGGAGCTGTTTTTT.

This clonotype occurred many times. Here the CDR3 DNA reads TGTGCCACCAGCATGGCGAGCAATCAGCCCCAGCATTTT. Translating it yields CATSMASNQPQHF. The rearrangement uses TRBV15 and TRBJ1-5; D gene uncertain. The CDR3 length is 13 residues. V gave up 4 bases and J gave up 1 base, with 5 bases separating them. Per germline, CDR1 LNHNV and CDR2 YYDKDF (reference sequence). Complete variable domain (other parts from reference TRBV15 and TRBJ1-5): DAMVIQNPRYQVTQFGKPVTLSCSQTLNHNVMYWYQQKSSQAPKLLFHYYDKDFNNEADTPDNFQSRRPNTSFCFLDIRSPGLGDTAMYLCATSMASNQPQHFGDGTRLSIL.

A remark on this clonotype: A much larger clone is a single base away; this may be a read error. This chain uses TRBV4-2 with TRBJ2-5; 11 nucleotides align to TRBD2. CDR3 size: 17 residues. In germline, CDR1 is LGHNA, CDR2 YNFKEQ. The CDR3 here is CASSQALAGGPGEIQYF. The DNA of the CDR3 is TGTGCCAGCAGCCAAGCGTTAGCGGGGGGGCCCGGAGAGATCCAGTACTTC.

This clonotype was seen repeatedly, ten times or more. The gene calls are TRBV5-5 and TRBJ2-1, with 10 positions matching TRBD1. Germline CDR1 reads SGHKS; CDR2 reads YYEKEE (reference sequence). CDR3 length: 14 amino acids. J lost 9 bases, V lost 4 bases, and 7 bases had no gene match. The CDR3 sequence is CASSPGTGVGEQFF. For the CDR3, the DNA is TGTGCCAGCAGCCCAGGGACAGGGGTAGGTGAGCAGTTCTTC.

This clonotype was counted ten times or more. V usage is TRBV7-2 and J usage is TRBJ2-7; D gene unclear. The V gene's germline CDR1 is SGHTA and CDR2 FQGNSA. The CDR3 has 13 amino acids. Trimming stripped 2 bases from V and 0 bases from J, with 5 bases between. Here the CDR3 DNA reads TGTGCCAGCAGCTTATTTGTCTCCTACGAGCAGTACTTC. Protein: CASSLFVSYEQYF.

This clonotype was seen at least ten times. The chain has TRBV5-1 and TRBJ1-2, with 11 bases fitting TRBD1. From germline, CDR1 is SGHRS and CDR2 YFSETQ. Trimming cost V 6 bases and J 7 bases; bases outside gene matches: 2. The CDR3 is 12 residues long. DNA for the CDR3: TGCGCCAGCAAAGGACAGGGGGCTGGCTACACCTTC. This codes for CASKGQGAGYTF.

Ten or more counts support this clonotype. CDR3 sequence: CASSSTGLSNQPQHF. Written as DNA, the CDR3 is TGTGCCAGCAGTTCGACCGGTCTTTCCAATCAGCCCCAGCATTTT. The J gene is TRBJ1-5, the V gene TRBV27; D is ambiguous. The germline V and J ends were trimmed by 4 bases and 3 bases, with 13 bases remaining between them. The length of the CDR3 is 15 residues. Germline CDR1 MNHEY, CDR2 SMNVEV (reference sequence).

This clonotype was observed many times. The DNA for the CDR3 is TGCGCCAGCAGCCGCCTAGTGGGGCAAGAGACCCAGTACTTC. Amino acids: CASSRLVGQETQYF. The chain recombines TRBV4-3 with TRBJ2-5; no firm D call. The germline V and J ends were trimmed by 4 bases and 2 bases, with 11 bases remaining between them. Germline V CDR1 and CDR2: LGHNA, YSLEER. CDR3 length: 14 residues.

This clonotype has at least ten counts. This chain connects TRBV6-2 or TRBV6-3 to TRBJ1-2; no firm D call. Germline V CDR1 and CDR2: MNHEY, SVGEGT. Trimming cost V 2 bases and J 1 base, with 8 bases left between them. CDR3 length equals 14 residues. CDR3 nucleotide sequence: TGTGCCAGCAGTTACGGTGGTTATAACTATGGCTACACCTTC. Translation: CASSYGGYNYGYTF.

This clonotype was recorded many times. The rearrangement links TRBV3-1 to TRBJ1-1; no reliable D call. Germline CDR1 is LGHDT and CDR2 is YNNKEL (reference sequence). The CDR3 has 15 residues. V was trimmed by 0 bases and J by 4 bases, leaving 12 bases between them. CDR3 region: CASSQDWGSVTEAFF. The CDR3 DNA follows: TGTGCCAGCAGCCAAGATTGGGGTTCTGTCACTGAAGCTTTCTTT.

This clonotype has a handful of counts. The CDR3 does not close with the conserved phenylalanine or tryptophan, likely indicating a read error. Because the CDR3's place on the DNA is in doubt, the DNA is left out and the CDR3 is given as listed by TCRdb. J is TRBJ2-5 and V is TRBV21-1; the DNA was not used to check the table's D call, TRBD2. TRBV21-1 represents a pseudogene. The CDR3 length equals 9 residues, ends included. CDR3 in amino acids: CASSRLVSL.

The rearrangement joins TRBV3-1 to TRBJ2-1, with D hard to call. Germline V CDR1 and CDR2: LGHDT, YNNKEL (reference sequence). V gave up 0 bases and J gave up 4 bases, with 7 bases separating them. The CDR3 loop spans 14 amino acids. In DNA form, the CDR3 reads TGTGCCAGCAGCCAAGATCTGAGTTACAATGAGCAGTTCTTC. It encodes CASSQDLSYNEQFF.

This clonotype has ten or more counts. The chain recombines TRBV7-9 with TRBJ2-7; 9 nucleotides match TRBD2. Germline CDR1 reads SEHNR; CDR2 reads FQNEAQ (reference sequence). Trimming removed 5 bases from V and 3 bases from J; junction bases left unmatched: 8. The CDR3 contains 15 residues. Written as DNA, the CDR3 is TGTGCCAGCAGCGCAACCGGGACTAGCTTCTACGAGCAGTACTTC. It yields the protein CASSATGTSFYEQYF.

The CDR3 region is CASSHGKVRKNTEAFF. In DNA, the CDR3 is TGTGCCAGCAGCCATGGGAAGGTTCGAAAGAACACTGAAGCTTTCTTT. The rearrangement links TRBV6-5 to TRBJ1-1; no clear D gene. Trimming took off 6 bases at V and 1 base at J, with 18 bases between the two ends. Germline V gene data show CDR1 as MNHEY and CDR2 as SVGAGI. The CDR3 loop spans 16 amino acids.

This clonotype was observed at least ten times. The V and J genes are TRBV20-1 and TRBJ2-2, with 7 bases fitting TRBD1. The CDR3 runs 13 residues. Trimming cost V 7 bases and J 4 bases; bases outside gene matches: 6. Looked up from germline, CDR1 is DFQATT and CDR2 is SNEGSKA (reference sequence). DNA for the CDR3: TGCAGTGTTACGACAGGGAGCACCGGGGAGCTGTTTTTT. Its translation: CSVTTGSTGELFF.

The V gene is TRBV20-1, the J gene TRBJ1-5; D is possibly TRBD1 (6 bases). The CDR3 runs to 15 residues. Germline loops: CDR1 DFQATT, CDR2 SNEGSKA (reference sequence). V gave up 6 bases and J gave up 0 bases, with 15 bases separating them. CDR3 bases: TGCAGTGCCATGGGCAGGGGATATAGCAATCAGCCCCAGCATTTT. Protein: CSAMGRGYSNQPQHF.

In this sample, this clonotype turned up many times. The chain couples TRBV2 to TRBJ1-2; D not certain. The V end was cut by 3 bases, the J end by 5 bases, with 7 bases between. This CDR3 has 12 amino acids. CDR1 is SNHLY and CDR2 is FYNNEI in the germline V gene. DNA of the CDR3: TGTGCCAGCAGTGAGAGCAGTTATGGCTACACCTTC. This translates into CASSESSYGYTF.

This clonotype was found many times. The chain is built from TRBV7-2 and TRBJ2-7; D ambiguous. The germline V gene encodes CDR1 SGHTA and CDR2 FQGNSA. CDR3 size: 12 residues. V dropped 5 bases and J dropped 6 bases, with 11 bases sitting between them. For the CDR3, the DNA is TGTGCCAGCAGCCCAAACTGGGGCGAGCAGTACTTC. Residues: CASSPNWGEQYF.

This clonotype occurred a few times. The chain employs TRBV19 and TRBJ2-3, with D perhaps TRBD1 or TRBD2 (5 bases each). The germline gives CDR1 LNHDA, CDR2 SQIVND (reference sequence). V dropped 3 bases and J dropped 10 bases, with 17 bases sitting between them. The length of the CDR3 is 14 residues. CDR3 region: CASSMGRESPSQYF. The DNA for the CDR3 is TGTGCCAGTAGTATGGGCAGGGAGTCTCCATCGCAGTATTTT.

There are many counts of this clonotype. The V call is TRBV5-1, the J call TRBJ2-3; 8 bases are shared with TRBD1. The length of the CDR3 is 17 residues. Germline trimming cut 2 bases from V and 0 bases from J; bases unmatched to any gene: 8. Germline V gene sequence: CDR1 SGHRS, CDR2 YFSETQ. The CDR3 region has the DNA TGCGCCAGCAGCTTCCTTGGACAGGGCTATAGCACAGATACGCAGTATTTT. Its protein product is CASSFLGQGYSTDTQYF.

In its sample, this clonotype was seen many times. The genes are TRBV11-2 and TRBJ2-1; 8 positions match TRBD1. Germline CDR1 reads SGHAT; CDR2 reads FQNNGV. The ends lost 4 bases at V and 13 bases at J; junction bases unmatched: 3. The CDR3 spans 11 residues. CDR3 sequence (DNA): TGTGCCAGCAGCTCAGGGGGCCGACAGTTCTTC. This translates into CASSSGGRQFF.